A single sample is the source of the 10 T cell receptor beta chains below, sequenced in a study of cytomegalovirus exposure and HLA in healthy donors. Assay used: immunoSEQ multiplex PCR; TCRdb lists only in-frame clones, some missing. The sample lists around 70,000 clones; around 96% were seen once. The sequencing input was PBMCs. These receptors all stem from a man aged 18 to 30 in good health and CMV-seronegative.

This clone appeared many times. The chain has TRBV19 and TRBJ1-2, with a tentative D call TRBD1 (5 bases). V dropped 4 bases and J dropped 3 bases, with 12 bases sitting between them. CDR1 and CDR2 (germline): LNHDA, SQIVND (reference sequence). The CDR3 loop spans 14 amino acids. CDR3 amino acids: CASSRSRDYYGYTF. CDR3 DNA sequence: TGTGCCAGTAGTAGGTCCAGGGATTACTATGGCTACACCTTC.

The rearrangement links TRBV5-6 to TRBJ2-1, with TRBD2 identical over 8 bases. Per the germline V gene, CDR1 is SGHDT and CDR2 is YYEEEE. V lost 5 bases to trimming and J lost 0 bases; unmatched junction nucleotides: 7. CDR3 length: 16 amino acids. The CDR3 protein is CASSSGGLSSYNEQFF. The CDR3 DNA reads TGTGCCAGCAGTTCGGGGGGGCTAAGCTCCTACAATGAGCAGTTCTTC. Full variable domain (outside the CDR3, taken from reference TRBV5-6 and TRBJ2-1): DAGVTQSPTHLIKTRGQQVTLRCSPKSGHDTVSWYQQALGQGPQFIFQYYEEEERQRGNFPDRFSGHQFPNYSSELNVNALLLGDSALYLCASSSGGLSSYNEQFFGPGTRLTVL.

V and J are TRBV27 and TRBJ2-3, with 7 bases identical to TRBD2. The CDR3 sequence is 16 residues long. The junction had 7 bases not matched to a gene; V was cut back by 3 bases and J by 1 base. Germline V lookup: CDR1 MNHEY, CDR2 SMNVEV (reference sequence). The chain's CDR3 is CASSFLGGGGTDTQYF. The CDR3 nucleotides read TGTGCCAGCAGTTTTTTAGGTGGGGGGGGCACAGATACGCAGTATTTT.

This chain joins TRBV5-1 and TRBJ2-1; maybe TRBD2 (6 bases). Germline V gene lookup returns CDR1 SGHRS and CDR2 YFSETQ. V gave up 4 bases and J gave up 5 bases, with 16 bases separating them. CDR3 size: 15 residues. The DNA of the CDR3 is TGCGCCAGCAGCGATGTTAGCGGAATGAACAATGAGCAGTTCTTC. As protein: CASSDVSGMNNEQFF.

The rearrangement links TRBV2 to TRBJ2-5, with 8 bases fitting TRBD2. Germline V gives CDR1 SNHLY, CDR2 FYNNEI. The length of the CDR3 is 14 residues. Trimming cost V 3 bases and J 3 bases; bases outside gene matches: 3. The CDR3 DNA follows: TGTGCCAGCAGTGACGGGGGGGTAAAAGAGACCCAGTACTTC. Amino acids: CASSDGGVKETQYF.

CDR3 sequence: CASSGTGGEKLFF. The CDR3 DNA reads TGTGCCAGTAGTGGGACAGGGGGCGAAAAACTGTTTTTT. The chain combines TRBV19 with TRBJ1-4, with 12 bases that match TRBD1. Germline V gene lookup returns CDR1 LNHDA and CDR2 SQIVND (reference sequence). The J segment lost 8 bases and the V segment lost 5 bases, leaving 0 bases of the junction unmatched. The CDR3 covers 13 residues.

This clone occurred a few times. V usage is TRBV7-3 and J usage is TRBJ2-5, with D possibly matching TRBD1 (6 bases). Germline CDR1 and CDR2: SGHTA and FQGTGA. Trimming removed 5 bases at V and 2 bases at J, with 9 bases between. The CDR3 loop spans 13 amino acids. CDR3 region: CASSRQVQETQYF. CDR3 DNA: TGTGCCAGCAGCAGACAGGTTCAAGAGACCCAGTACTTC.

The rearrangement links TRBV30 to TRBJ2-7; TRBD1 aligns across 7 bases. CDR1 is GTSNPN and CDR2 is SVGIG in the germline V gene (reference sequence). V gave up 4 bases and J gave up 2 bases; unmatched junction bases: 5. The CDR3 covers 13 residues. The CDR3 loop is CAWNVDRAYEQYF. For the CDR3, the DNA is TGTGCCTGGAATGTAGACAGGGCCTACGAGCAGTACTTC.

The chain employs TRBV9 and TRBJ2-5, with 11 bases fitting TRBD2. The CDR3 sequence is 15 residues long. With 0 bases clipped from V and 4 bases from J, the junction kept 2 bases outside the gene matches. CDR1 and CDR2 from the germline V gene are SGDLS and YYNGEE. The chain's CDR3 is CASSVVAGGSETQYF. CDR3 coding DNA: TGTGCCAGCAGCGTAGTAGCGGGGGGGTCAGAGACCCAGTACTTC.

This sequence joins TRBV28 and TRBJ1-4; tentative D call: TRBD1 (5 bases). The CDR3 totals 15 residues. V was pared by 3 bases and J by 5 bases, with 13 bases between. CDR1 MDHEN and CDR2 SYDVKM come from the germline V gene. The CDR3 loop reads CASSLGGRPNEKLFF. The CDR3 nucleotides are TGTGCCAGCAGTTTGGGGGGTCGGCCGAATGAAAAACTGTTTTTT.